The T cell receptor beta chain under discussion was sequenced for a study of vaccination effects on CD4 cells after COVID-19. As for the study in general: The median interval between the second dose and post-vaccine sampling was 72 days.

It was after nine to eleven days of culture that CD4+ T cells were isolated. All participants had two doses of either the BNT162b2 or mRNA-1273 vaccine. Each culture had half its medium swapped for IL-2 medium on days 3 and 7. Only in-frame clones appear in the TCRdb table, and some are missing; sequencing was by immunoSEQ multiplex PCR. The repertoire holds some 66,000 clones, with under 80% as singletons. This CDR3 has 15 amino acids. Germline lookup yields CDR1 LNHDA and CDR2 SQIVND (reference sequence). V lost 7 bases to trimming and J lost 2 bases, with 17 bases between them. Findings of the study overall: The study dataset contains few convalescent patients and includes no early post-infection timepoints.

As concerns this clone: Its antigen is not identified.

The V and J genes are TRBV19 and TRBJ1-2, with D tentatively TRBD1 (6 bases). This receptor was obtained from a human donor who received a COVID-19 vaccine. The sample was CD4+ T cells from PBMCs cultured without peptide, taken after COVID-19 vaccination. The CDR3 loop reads CASNSGAGMNYGYTF. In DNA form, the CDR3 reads TGTGCCAGTAACTCAGGGGCAGGGATGAACTATGGCTACACCTTC.